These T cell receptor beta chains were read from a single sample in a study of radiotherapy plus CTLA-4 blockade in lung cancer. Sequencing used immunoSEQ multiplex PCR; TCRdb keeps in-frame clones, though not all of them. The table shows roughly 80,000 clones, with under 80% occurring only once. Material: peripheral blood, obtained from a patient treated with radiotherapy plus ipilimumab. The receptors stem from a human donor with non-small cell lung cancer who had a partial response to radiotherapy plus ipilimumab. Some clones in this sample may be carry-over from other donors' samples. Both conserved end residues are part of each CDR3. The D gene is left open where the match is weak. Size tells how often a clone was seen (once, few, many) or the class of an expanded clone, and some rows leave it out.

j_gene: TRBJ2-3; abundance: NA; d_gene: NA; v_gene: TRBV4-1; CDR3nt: TGCGCCAGCAGCCAAGGGGGGGACCTCACAGATACGCAGTATTTT; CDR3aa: CASSQGGDLTDTQYF
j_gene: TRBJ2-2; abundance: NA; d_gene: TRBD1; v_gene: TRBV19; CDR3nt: TGTGCCAGTAGTCAAAGGGGACAGGGGGTCGGGGAGCTGTTTTTT; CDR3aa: CASSQRGQGVGELFF
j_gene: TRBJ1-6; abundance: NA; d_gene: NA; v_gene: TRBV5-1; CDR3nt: TGCGCCAGCAGCTTCGATGGGGGGGCTACTTCGCCCTTCCACTTT; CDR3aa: CASSFDGGATSPFHF
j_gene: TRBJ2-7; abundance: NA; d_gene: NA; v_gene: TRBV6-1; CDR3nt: TGTGCCAGCAGCCAAACTCTAACTCGGGACGAGCAGTACTTC; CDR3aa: CASSQTLTRDEQYF
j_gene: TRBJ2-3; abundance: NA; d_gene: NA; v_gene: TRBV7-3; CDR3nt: TGTGCCAGCAGCCCGACGACAGGTGGTTGGGATACGCAGTATTTT; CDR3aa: CASSPTTGGWDTQYF
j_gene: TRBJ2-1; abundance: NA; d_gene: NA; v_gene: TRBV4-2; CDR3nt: TGTGCCAGCAGCCAAGAGGGCAGGGTCTCCGATGAGCAGTTCTTC; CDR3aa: CASSQEGRVSDEQFF
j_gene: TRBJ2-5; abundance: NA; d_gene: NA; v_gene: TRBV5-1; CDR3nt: TGCGCCAGCAGCTTGGGGACAGCTGAAGAGACCCAGTACTTC; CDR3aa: CASSLGTAEETQYF
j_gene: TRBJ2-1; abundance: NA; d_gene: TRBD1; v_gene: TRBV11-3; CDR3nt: TGTGCCAGCAGCACACAGGGGACCTACAATGAGCAGTTCTTC; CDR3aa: CASSTQGTYNEQFF
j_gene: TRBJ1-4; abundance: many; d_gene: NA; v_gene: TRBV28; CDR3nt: TGTGCCAGCAGCAACGGGGGGGCCGAGGAAAAACTGTTTTTT; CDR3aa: CASSNGGAEEKLFF
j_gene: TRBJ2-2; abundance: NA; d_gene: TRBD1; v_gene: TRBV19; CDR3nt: TGTGCCAGTAGTCTCTACGACAGGGGTGACACCGGGGAGCTGTTTTTT; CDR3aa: CASSLYDRGDTGELFF
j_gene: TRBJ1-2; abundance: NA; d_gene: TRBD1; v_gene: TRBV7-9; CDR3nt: TGTGCCAGCAGCCGCGGGACAGAGGACTATGGCTACACCTTC; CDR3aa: CASSRGTEDYGYTF
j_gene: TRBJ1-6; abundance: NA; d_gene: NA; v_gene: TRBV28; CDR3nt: TGTGCCAGCAGTTTCCTCAATTCACCCCTCCACTTT; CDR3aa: CASSFLNSPLHF
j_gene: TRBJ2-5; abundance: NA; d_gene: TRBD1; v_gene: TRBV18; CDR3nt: TGTGCCAGCTCTCACAGGGGGCGAGGTCAACAAGAGACCCAGTACTTC; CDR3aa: CASSHRGRGQQETQYF
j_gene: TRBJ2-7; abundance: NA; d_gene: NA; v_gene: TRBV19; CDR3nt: TGTGCCAGTCGTTGGGCAGGGGACAATTCCTACGAGCAGTACTTC; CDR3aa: CASRWAGDNSYEQYF
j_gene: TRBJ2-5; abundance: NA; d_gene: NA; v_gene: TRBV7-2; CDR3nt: TGTGCCAGCAGCCTGGGGAGTGTCCAAGAGACCCAGTACTTC; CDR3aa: CASSLGSVQETQYF
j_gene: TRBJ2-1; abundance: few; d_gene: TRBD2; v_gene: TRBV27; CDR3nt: TGTGCCAGCGGGGACCTCAAGGGGGCTAGCGGGGGAAGTGAGCAGTTCTTC; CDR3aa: CASGDLKGASGGSEQFF
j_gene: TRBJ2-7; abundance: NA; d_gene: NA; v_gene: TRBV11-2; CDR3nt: TGTGCCAGCAGCTTATCGGAGCAATACGAGCAGTACTTC; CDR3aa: CASSLSEQYEQYF
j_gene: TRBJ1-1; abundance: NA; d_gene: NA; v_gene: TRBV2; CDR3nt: TGTGCCAGCAGTCTACAGATGAACACTGAAGCTTTCTTT; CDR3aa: CASSLQMNTEAFF
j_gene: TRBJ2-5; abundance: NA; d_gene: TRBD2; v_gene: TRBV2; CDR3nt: TGTGCCAGCAGTGAAGCGAAGACTAGCGGGAGAGGATCCCTACGACAAGAGACCCAGTACTTC; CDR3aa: CASSEAKTSGRGSLRQETQYF
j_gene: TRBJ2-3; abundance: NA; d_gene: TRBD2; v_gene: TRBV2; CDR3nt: TGTGCCAGCAGCCAAGGAGCGGGAACAGATACGCAGTATTTT; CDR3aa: CASSQGAGTDTQYF
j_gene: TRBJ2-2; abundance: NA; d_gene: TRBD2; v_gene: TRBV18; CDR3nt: TGTGCCAGCTCAAGACTAGCGGGAGGCACCGGGGAGCTGTTTTTT; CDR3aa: CASSRLAGGTGELFF
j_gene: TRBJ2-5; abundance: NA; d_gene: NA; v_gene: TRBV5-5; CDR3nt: TGTGCCAGCAGCCGAGGGACTTTGGAGACCCAGTACTTC; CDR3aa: CASSRGTLETQYF
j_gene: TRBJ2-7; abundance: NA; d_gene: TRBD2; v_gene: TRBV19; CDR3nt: TGTGCCAGTAGTATACGCCGGGGGGGGACGGAGCAGTACTTC; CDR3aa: CASSIRRGGTEQYF
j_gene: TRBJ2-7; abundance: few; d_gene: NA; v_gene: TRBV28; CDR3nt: TGTGCCAGCAGTTTATCTTTCTCTGGGCCCAAACGGGGCTACGAGCAGTACTTC; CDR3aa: CASSLSFSGPKRGYEQYF
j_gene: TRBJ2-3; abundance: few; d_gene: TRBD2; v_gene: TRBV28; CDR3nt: TGTGCCAGCAGTCAGGGACTAGCGGGAGCCACAGATACGCAGTATTTT; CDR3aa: CASSQGLAGATDTQYF
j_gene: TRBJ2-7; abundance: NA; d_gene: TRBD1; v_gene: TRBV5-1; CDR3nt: TGCGCCAGCAGCTTGGACCCCAGGGGGTTGTCGGAGCGGACCTACGAGCAGTACTTC; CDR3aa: CASSLDPRGLSERTYEQYF
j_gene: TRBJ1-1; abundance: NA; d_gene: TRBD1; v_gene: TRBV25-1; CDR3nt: TGTGCCAGCAGTGAAAACGGACAGGGGGCGGGGAACACTGAAGCTTTCTTT; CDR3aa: CASSENGQGAGNTEAFF
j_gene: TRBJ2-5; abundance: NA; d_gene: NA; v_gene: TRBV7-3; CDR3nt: TGTGCCAGCAGCGTACAGGGTTGGGAGACCCAGTACTTC; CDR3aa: CASSVQGWETQYF
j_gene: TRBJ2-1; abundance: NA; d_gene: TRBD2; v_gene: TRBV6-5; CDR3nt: TGTGCCAGCAGTCCGCTAGCGGGAGGGGCTGAGCAGTTCTTC; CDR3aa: CASSPLAGGAEQFF
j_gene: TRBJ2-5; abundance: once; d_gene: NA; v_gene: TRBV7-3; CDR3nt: TGTGCCAGCAGCTCTAACACGGGGGAGACCCAGTACTTC; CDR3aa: CASSSNTGETQYF
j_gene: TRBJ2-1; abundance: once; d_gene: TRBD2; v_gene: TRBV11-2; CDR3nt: TGTGCCAGCAGCTTGGGACTAGCGGGGGAATACAATGAGCAGTTCTTC; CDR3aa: CASSLGLAGEYNEQFF
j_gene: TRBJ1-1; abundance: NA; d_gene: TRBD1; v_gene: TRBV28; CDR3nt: TGTGCCAGCAGCTCCGGGACAGGGGGGACTGAAGCTTTCTTT; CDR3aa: CASSSGTGGTEAFF
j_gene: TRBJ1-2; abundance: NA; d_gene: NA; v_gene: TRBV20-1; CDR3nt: TGCAGTGCAGCCCAAAACTATGGCTACACCTTC; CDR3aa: CSAAQNYGYTF
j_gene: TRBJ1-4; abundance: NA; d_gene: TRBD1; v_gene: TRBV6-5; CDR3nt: TGTGCCAGCAGAAGCAGGGGGCGCTGGGGTGAAAAACTGTTTTTT; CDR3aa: CASRSRGRWGEKLFF
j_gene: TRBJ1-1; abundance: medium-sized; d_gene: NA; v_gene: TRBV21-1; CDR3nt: TGTGCCAGCACCTCCAGGGGCACTGAAGCTTTCTTT; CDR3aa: CASTSRGTEAFF
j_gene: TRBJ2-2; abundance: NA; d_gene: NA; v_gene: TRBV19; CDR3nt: TGTGCCAGTAAAAAATCTTATAACACCGGGGAGCTGTTTTTT; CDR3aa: CASKKSYNTGELFF
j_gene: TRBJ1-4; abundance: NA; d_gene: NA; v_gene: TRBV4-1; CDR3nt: TGCGCCAGCAGCCAAGGTAGCAGGGGAGGGTCCCTGTCTTTAGATGAAAAACTGTTTTTT; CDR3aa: CASSQGSRGGSLSLDEKLFF
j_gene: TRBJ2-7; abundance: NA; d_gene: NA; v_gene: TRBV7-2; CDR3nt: TGTGCCAGCAGCCTCTCCTACGAGCAGTACTTC; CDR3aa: CASSLSYEQYF
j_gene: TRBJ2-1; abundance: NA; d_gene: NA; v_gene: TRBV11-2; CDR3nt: TGTGCCAGCAGCCCGTCCCGGGGGTGGCAGTTCTTC; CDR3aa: CASSPSRGWQFF
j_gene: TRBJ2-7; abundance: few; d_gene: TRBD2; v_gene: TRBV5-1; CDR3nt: TGCGCCAGCGGACCCCAACCCGGGACTAGCGGATACGAGCAGTACTTC; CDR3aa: CASGPQPGTSGYEQYF
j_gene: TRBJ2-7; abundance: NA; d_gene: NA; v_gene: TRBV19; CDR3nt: TGTGCCACTACCTCGGGCGGGACAGTGAACCCCTACGAGCAGTACTTC; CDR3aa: CATTSGGTVNPYEQYF
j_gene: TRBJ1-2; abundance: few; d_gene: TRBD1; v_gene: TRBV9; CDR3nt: TGTGCCAGCAGCCCAAGAACTGGGGACAGTCTCTATGGCTACACCTTC; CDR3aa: CASSPRTGDSLYGYTF